A single sample is the source of the 2 T cell receptor beta chains below, sequenced in a study of shared clonotypes between healthy human individuals (dated by TCRdb to about 2020). Receptors were amplified or captured by the immunoSEQ multiplex PCR assay. Not all clones reach the TCRdb copy of this immuneACCESS table, which keeps in-frame sequences only. Checked studies attribute under half of the gap to unresolved V genes and leave the rest unexplained. This sample has more than 400,000 clones in its table, and around 80% of those were observed once. The ten largest clones add up to 9.5% to 15% of the sample. Material: PBMCs. These receptors all come from a woman between 35 and 50 years old in good health. Some clones in this sample may be carry-over from other donors' samples.

The chain recombines TRBV10-2 with TRBJ2-2, with 16 bases identical to TRBD2. CDR1 is WSHSY, CDR2 SAAADI, per germline. The CDR3 loop spans 17 amino acids. The V gene end was trimmed by 2 bases and the J gene end by 5 bases; junction bases not matched to a gene: 2. The chain's CDR3 is CASSEGGLAGGTGELFF. The CDR3 region has the DNA TGCGCCAGCAGTGAGGGGGGACTAGCGGGAGGGACCGGGGAGCTGTTTTTT.

This clone was counted once. This chain joins TRBV10-3 and TRBJ2-1; the D call may be TRBD1 or TRBD2 (5 bases each). The CDR3 runs to 12 residues. Germline lookup yields CDR1 ENHRY and CDR2 SYGVKD. Trimming removed 4 bases from V and 4 bases from J, with 5 bases in between. CDR3 DNA sequence: TGTGCCATCAGTGGGGGGTACAATGAGCAGTTCTTC. It specifies CAISGGYNEQFF.